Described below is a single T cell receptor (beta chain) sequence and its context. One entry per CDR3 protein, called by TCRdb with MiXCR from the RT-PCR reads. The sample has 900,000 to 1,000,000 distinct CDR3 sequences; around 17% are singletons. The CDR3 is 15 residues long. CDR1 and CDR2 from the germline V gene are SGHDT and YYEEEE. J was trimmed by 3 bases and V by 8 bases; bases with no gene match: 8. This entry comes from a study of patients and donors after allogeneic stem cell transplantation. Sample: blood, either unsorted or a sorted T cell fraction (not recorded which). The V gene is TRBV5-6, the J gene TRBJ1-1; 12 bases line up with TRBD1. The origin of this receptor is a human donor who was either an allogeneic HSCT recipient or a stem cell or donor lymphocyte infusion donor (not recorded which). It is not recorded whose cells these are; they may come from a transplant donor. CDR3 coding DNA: TGTGCCAGTCAACGGGACAGGGGGCAATACACTGAAGCTTTCTTT. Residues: CASQRDRGQYTEAFF.